Listed here are 15 T cell receptor beta chains from one sample, sequenced in a study of blood T cell repertoires in COVID-19. Assay: immunoSEQ multiplex PCR; the TCRdb copy retains only in-frame clones and omits some. The table includes about 110,000 clones, roughly 88% detected once. Sequencing was carried out using peripheral blood. These receptors were collected from a human donor in a cohort sampled during active COVID-19.

The V and J genes are TRBV7-9 and TRBJ1-1; the D is unclear. Per the germline V gene, CDR1 is SEHNR and CDR2 is FQNEAQ (reference sequence). The CDR3 runs 13 residues. Trimming cost V 9 bases and J 0 bases, with 11 bases left between them. CDR3 amino acids: CASSRAVNTEAFF. The CDR3, as DNA: TGTGCCAGTTCGCGGGCGGTGAACACTGAAGCTTTCTTT. The full variable domain, its missing parts supplied by reference TRBV7-9 and TRBJ1-1, is DTGVSQNPRHKITKRGQNVTFRCDPISEHNRLYWYRQTLGQGPEFLTYFQNEAQLEKSRLLSDRFSAERPKGSFSTLEIQRTEQGDSAMYLCASSRAVNTEAFFGQGTRLTVV.

The CDR3 DNA reads as TGTGCCAGCAGTCTGATAGCGGGGGGGCCCAACACCGGGGAGCTGTTTTTT. Amino acids: CASSLIAGGPNTGELFF. The chain is built from TRBV28 and TRBJ2-2, with 11 bases fitting TRBD2. Looked up from germline, CDR1 is MDHEN and CDR2 is SYDVKM. V lost 5 bases and J lost 2; bases outside the gene matches: 7. The CDR3 runs to 17 residues. Combining the CDR3 with reference TRBV28 and TRBJ2-2 gives the whole variable domain DVKVTQSSRYLVKRTGEKVFLECVQDMDHENMFWYRQDPGLGLRLIYFSYDVKMKEKGDIPEGYSVSREKKERFSLILESASTNQTSMYLCASSLIAGGPNTGELFFGEGSRLTVL.

The rearrangement joins TRBV12-3 or TRBV12-4 to TRBJ1-2, with TRBD1 as a possible D gene (6 bases). The CDR3 covers 13 residues. The germline V and J ends were trimmed by 6 bases and 6 bases, with 14 bases remaining between them. This chain's CDR3 is CASSQQGRDGYTF. The CDR3 DNA follows: TGTGCCAGCAGCCAACAGGGAAGGGATGGCTACACCTTC.

The chain links TRBV12-3 or TRBV12-4 to TRBJ2-1; TRBD2 might be the D (6 bases). This CDR3 is 13 amino acids long. V was shortened by 11 bases and J by 3 bases, with 14 bases between the two germline ends. The CDR3 DNA follows: TGTGCCTGGGGGGATGGCCTCTACAATGAGCAGTTCTTC. Amino acid sequence: CAWGDGLYNEQFF.

The CDR3 spells CASSYDLATNEQFF. The CDR3 region has the DNA TGTGCCAGCAGTTACGATCTAGCGACCAATGAGCAGTTCTTC. The chain uses TRBV6-5 and TRBJ2-1, with D perhaps TRBD2 (6 bases). With 2 bases removed from V and 6 bases from J, the gap between germline ends came to 11 bases. CDR1 is MNHEY, CDR2 SVGAGI, per germline. The CDR3 is 14 residues long.

This clone occurred once. The V and J genes are TRBV19 and TRBJ2-7; 10 bases are shared with TRBD2. The germline V gene has CDR1 LNHDA and CDR2 SQIVND (reference sequence). The CDR3 totals 14 residues. Unmatched junction bases numbered 2, after V lost 4 bases and J lost 2 bases. The CDR3 DNA follows: TGTGCCAGTAGTAGGACTAGCGGACCCTACGAGCAGTACTTC. As protein: CASSRTSGPYEQYF.

The chain couples TRBV10-3 to TRBJ2-2; 11 positions agree with TRBD2. V lost 6 bases and J lost 1; bases outside the gene matches: 7. CDR1 and CDR2 from the germline V gene are ENHRY and SYGVKD. CDR3 length equals 17 residues. The CDR3 loop is CAIRPSSGGRNTGELFF. CDR3 bases: TGTGCCATCAGGCCTTCTAGCGGGGGGCGGAACACCGGGGAGCTGTTTTTT.

The chain carries TRBV19 and TRBJ1-3, with D unresolved. Germline values: CDR1 LNHDA, CDR2 SQIVND (reference sequence). The CDR3 spans 14 residues. Trimming removed 7 bases from V and 0 bases from J, with 10 bases in between. The CDR3 DNA follows: TGTGCCAGTATCCCGACTTACTCTGGAAACACCATATATTTT. The encoded protein is CASIPTYSGNTIYF.

The rearrangement links TRBV9 to TRBJ2-7, with D maybe TRBD2 (6 bases). Germline-derived CDR1 and CDR2 are SGDLS and YYNGEE. The CDR3 runs to 14 residues. V was pared by 2 bases and J by 0 bases, with 9 bases between. The CDR3 coding sequence is TGTGCCAGCAGCGTTGGAGGGAACTCCTACGAGCAGTACTTC. Translation: CASSVGGNSYEQYF.

The chain recombines TRBV9 with TRBJ2-5, with 11 positions matching TRBD1. CDR3 length: 13 amino acids. The V and J ends lost 3 bases and 7 bases, in that order; junction bases with no gene match: 2. CDR1 and CDR2 from the germline V gene are SGDLS and YYNGEE. As DNA, the CDR3 is TGTGCCAGCAGCGAGGGACAGGGGGGGACCCAGTACTTC. Residues: CASSEGQGGTQYF.

The chain recombines TRBV10-3 with TRBJ1-2; the match to TRBD1 covers 8 bases. Germline V gives CDR1 ENHRY, CDR2 SYGVKD. The CDR3 has 16 amino acids. Trimming took 2 bases from V and 4 from J; bases not matched to a gene: 9. The CDR3 sequence: CAISEPETGAFYGYTF. CDR3 DNA: TGTGCCATCAGTGAGCCAGAGACAGGGGCGTTCTATGGCTACACCTTC.

The rearrangement uses TRBV27 and TRBJ2-7, with D possibly matching TRBD1 (7 bases). This CDR3 region has 13 residues. Trimming took off 8 bases at V and 6 bases at J, with 17 bases between the two ends. Germline V lookup: CDR1 MNHEY, CDR2 SMNVEV (reference sequence). Written as DNA, the CDR3 is TGTGCCAGCGCGCGGGATGGACAGGTCGAGCAGTACTTC. It specifies CASARDGQVEQYF.

This chain links TRBV5-1 with TRBJ2-2; 7 bases are shared with TRBD1. The germline gives CDR1 SGHRS, CDR2 YFSETQ. The CDR3 is made up of 15 amino acids. V lost 3 bases to trimming and J lost 1 base; unmatched junction nucleotides: 3. CDR3 sequence (DNA): TGCGCCAGCAGCTGGGGACAGATGAACACCGGGGAGCTGTTTTTT. This translates into CASSWGQMNTGELFF.

This sequence joins TRBV10-2 and TRBJ2-1, with 13 bases that match TRBD2. The ends lost 6 bases at V and 8 bases at J; junction bases unmatched: 4. CDR1 WSHSY and CDR2 SAAADI come from the germline V gene. The CDR3 loop spans 14 amino acids. The CDR3 coding sequence is TGCGCCAGCAGAACTAGCGGGGGGGCCGATGAGCAGTTCTTC. Translation gives CASRTSGGADEQFF.

In the case of this clone: Relative to the germline gene, one junction end is altered; a read error may explain this. The CDR3 DNA reads as TGTGCCAGCTCGCCACAGGCCCAGGGCCCCTCTGGAAACACCATATATTTT. Its translation is CASSPQAQGPSGNTIYF. This chain connects TRBV18 to TRBJ1-3; tentatively, D is TRBD1 (5 bases). The CDR3 is made up of 17 amino acids. Germline assignment: CDR1 KGHSH and CDR2 LQKENI.